This TCR beta chain was profiled in a study of blood T cell repertoires in COVID-19. Background on the study: Samples came from the United States, Italy and Spain, spanning acute and convalescent COVID-19. In each case, the material was cDNA or gDNA derived from T cells, B-cell-depleted T cells, or PBMCs.

The CDR3 covers 13 residues. Looked up from germline, CDR1 is SQVTM and CDR2 is ANQGSEA. V shed 5 bases, J shed 4 bases, and the junction held 5 bases outside the gene matches. Study processing details: Amplifying reference gene primers gave estimates of nucleated cell counts. Only in-frame clones appear in the TCRdb table, and some are missing; sequencing was by immunoSEQ multiplex PCR. That table furnishes V, J and clone size, whereas the DNA furnished D and trimming. The sample consists of under 200,000 clones, about four fifths of them appearing once. The sequenced material came from peripheral blood. The sequence came from a woman of 80 years or more with acute or convalescent COVID-19. The chain carries TRBV29-1 and TRBJ2-3; TRBD2 matches at 8 bases. The chain's CDR3 is CSVKSGSSDTQYF. CDR3 bases: TGCAGCGTTAAGAGCGGGAGCTCAGATACGCAGTATTTT.